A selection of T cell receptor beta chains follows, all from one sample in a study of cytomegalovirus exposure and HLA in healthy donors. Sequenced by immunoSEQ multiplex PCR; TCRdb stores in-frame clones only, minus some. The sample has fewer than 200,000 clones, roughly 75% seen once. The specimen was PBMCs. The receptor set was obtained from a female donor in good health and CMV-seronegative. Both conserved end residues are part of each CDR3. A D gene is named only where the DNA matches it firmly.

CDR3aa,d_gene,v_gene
CASSLEPGRNTGELFF,NA,TRBV5-1
CASSGTGGGEGYTF,TRBD1,TRBV19
CACTGSPYGYTF,NA,TRBV30
CAGGNRGTEAFF,TRBD1,TRBV12-5
CASSYVAGVYNEQFF,TRBD2,TRBV6-6
CASSLGQELFF,NA,TRBV7-3
CASSQGGLATPGEQYF,TRBD2,TRBV4-3
CAWSQAGKDGYTF,NA,TRBV30
CASSQVWGAGGDEQYF,TRBD1,TRBV4-2
CASSSSGWFGQPQHF,NA,TRBV28
CASSSSGTGVGAEAFF,TRBD1,TRBV19
CASSLEGKGNQPQHF,NA,TRBV7-8